This is a list of T cell receptor beta chains from one sample in a study of blood T cell repertoires in COVID-19. TCRdb's copy holds only in-frame clones and misses some; the assay was immunoSEQ multiplex PCR. The repertoire holds some 210,000 clones, with 92% as singletons. The sample consisted of peripheral blood. All receptors derive from a man aged 30 to 45 with acute or convalescent COVID-19. Each CDR3 is given with its conserved first and last residue. The D gene is left open where the match is weak. Only some rows state a clone size, as once, few, many or a class for expanded clones.

size	D	J	V	CDR3	DNA
NA	NA	TRBJ1-2	TRBV9	CASSLTSDGYTF	TGTGCCAGCAGCTTAACCAGTGATGGCTACACCTTC
NA	TRBD2	TRBJ2-1	TRBV18	CASSPGRELRNEQFF	TGTGCCAGCTCACCAGGGCGGGAGCTTCGGAATGAGCAGTTCTTC
NA	NA	TRBJ1-1	TRBV21-1	CASSKESRTALNTEAFF	TGTGCCAGCAGCAAAGAGTCCCGGACAGCTTTGAACACTGAAGCTTTCTTT
few	NA	TRBJ1-5	TRBV30	CAWSAQGNQPQHF	TGTGCCTGGAGTGCGCAGGGCAATCAGCCCCAGCATTTT
NA	TRBD2	TRBJ2-1	TRBV28	CASSFRLAGGNEQFF	TGTGCCAGCAGTTTCCGACTAGCGGGAGGAAATGAGCAGTTCTTC
NA	NA	TRBJ2-7	TRBV28	CASSPHRSGYSYEQYF	TGTGCCAGCAGTCCCCACCGAAGCGGCTACTCCTACGAGCAGTACTTC
once	TRBD1	TRBJ2-7	TRBV28	CASSISRDSSYEQYF	TGTGCCAGCAGTATCTCCCGGGACAGCTCCTACGAGCAGTACTTC
NA	NA	TRBJ2-2	TRBV7-9	CASSPKDLLYTGELFF	TGTGCCAGCAGCCCCAAGGACTTGCTATACACCGGGGAGCTGTTTTTT
NA	NA	TRBJ1-3	TRBV6-6	CASLDTPISGNTIYF	TGTGCCAGCTTGGACACGCCGATCTCTGGAAACACCATATATTTT
NA	TRBD1	TRBJ1-2	TRBV18	CASSRQGSPLNYGYTF	TGTGCCAGCTCAAGACAGGGTTCTCCCCTTAACTATGGCTACACCTTC
NA	TRBD1	TRBJ2-7	TRBV27	CASRRTGRNEQYF	TGTGCCAGCAGACGGACAGGGAGGAACGAGCAGTACTTC
NA	NA	TRBJ1-4	TRBV7-9	CASSLARGPLRGEKLFF	TGTGCCAGCAGCTTAGCGCGAGGTCCTCTACGAGGTGAAAAACTGTTTTTT
NA	NA	TRBJ2-7	TRBV10-3	CAIRSVTSATEQYF	TGTGCCATCCGGTCCGTGACTTCTGCTACCGAGCAGTACTTC
NA	NA	TRBJ2-7	TRBV5-1	CASSLTGYEQYF	TGCGCCAGCAGCTTAACAGGGTACGAGCAGTACTTC
NA	TRBD1	TRBJ1-1	TRBV28	CASRFAGTENTEAFF	TGTGCCAGCAGGTTCGCCGGGACAGAGAACACTGAAGCTTTCTTT
NA	TRBD2	TRBJ2-1	TRBV19	CASSSGGASNEQFF	TGTGCCAGCTCTAGCGGGGGGGCAAGCAATGAGCAGTTCTTC
NA	NA	TRBJ1-4	TRBV7-9	CASSLASAGPEKLFF	TGTGCCAGCAGCTTAGCTTCGGCAGGGCCAGAAAAACTGTTTTTT
NA	NA	TRBJ1-5	TRBV28	CASSSGLLYQPQHF	TGTGCCAGCAGTTCGGGACTACTCTATCAGCCCCAGCATTTT
NA	NA	TRBJ1-5	TRBV6-5	CASTTGNQPQHF	TGTGCCAGCACTACGGGGAATCAGCCCCAGCATTTT
NA	NA	TRBJ2-7	TRBV2	CASIKGRGQAYEQYF	TGTGCCAGCATCAAAGGTCGGGGACAAGCCTACGAGCAGTACTTC
once	TRBD1	TRBJ1-1	TRBV7-3	CASSAKTGGVFTEAFF	TGTGCCAGCAGCGCAAAGACAGGGGGCGTGTTCACTGAAGCTTTCTTT
NA	NA	TRBJ2-1	TRBV2	CASVNRVPGNEQFF	TGTGCCAGCGTTAATCGGGTCCCCGGCAATGAGCAGTTCTTC
NA	TRBD1	TRBJ2-5	TRBV28	CASSRGGPLKETQYF	TGTGCCAGCAGTCGAGGGGGCCCCTTAAAAGAGACCCAGTACTTC
NA	NA	TRBJ1-2	TRBV12-3/TRBV12-4	CASSLLLSYGYTF	TGTGCCAGCAGTTTACTGCTCAGTTATGGCTACACCTTC